These 27 T cell receptor beta chains came from one sample sequenced in a study of cytomegalovirus exposure and HLA in healthy donors. The primer mix had 60 Vbeta and 13 Jbeta primers. Only in-frame clones appear in the TCRdb table, and some are missing; sequencing was by immunoSEQ multiplex PCR. The profile shows 150,000 to 200,000 clones, around three quarters of them singletons. Source material: PBMCs. These receptors were taken from a woman aged 30 to 39 in good health and CMV-seropositive.

As regards this clone: Compared with germline, one end of the junction differs, possibly owing to a read error. Other DNA sequences in this sample translate to the same CDR3. The chain has TRBV5-1 and TRBJ1-1, with D perhaps TRBD1 (6 bases). Germline V gene sequence: CDR1 SGHRS, CDR2 YFSETQ. The CDR3 is made up of 15 amino acids. The CDR3 here is CASSLEQGWSTEAFF. In DNA, the CDR3 is TGCGCCAGCAGCTTGGAGCAGGGGTGGAGCACTGAGGCTTTCTTT.

The chain has TRBV10-3 and TRBJ2-7; 7 positions agree with TRBD2. Germline assignment: CDR1 ENHRY and CDR2 SYGVKD. The CDR3 has 14 residues. J gave up 2 bases and V 6 bases, and 7 bases lay outside the gene matches. CDR3 in amino acids: CAISPLRGTYEQYF. The CDR3 DNA sequence: TGTGCCATCAGCCCGTTGCGGGGGACCTACGAGCAGTACTTC.

The chain carries TRBV9 and TRBJ2-7; 8 bases are shared with TRBD2. After removal of 7 bases from V and 1 base from J, the junction contained 13 bases not matched to a gene. The CDR3 length is 16 residues. Germline CDR1 and CDR2: SGDLS and YYNGEE. The CDR3 loop reads CASAPYSGSSSYEQYF. The CDR3 DNA reads TGTGCCAGCGCCCCCTACAGCGGGAGTTCATCCTACGAGCAGTACTTC.

The rearrangement joins TRBV7-8 to TRBJ1-1; perhaps TRBD1 as D (6 bases). V was clipped by 5 bases and J by 4 bases, with 17 bases between them. Germline-derived CDR1 and CDR2 are SGHVS and FQNEAQ. CDR3 length: 15 residues. CDR3 coding DNA: TGTGCCAGCAGCATCAAACAGGGAAGGCTCACTGAAGCTTTCTTT. Its protein product is CASSIKQGRLTEAFF.

The J gene is TRBJ2-2, the V gene TRBV11-2, with D possibly matching TRBD1 (7 bases). With 5 bases removed from V and 3 bases from J, the gap between germline ends came to 13 bases. Germline CDR1 SGHAT, CDR2 FQNNGV. The CDR3 is 15 residues long. The CDR3 is CASSPQGGYTGELFF. CDR3 DNA: TGTGCCAGCAGCCCGCAGGGGGGATACACCGGGGAGCTGTTTTTT.

The chain combines TRBV6-4 with TRBJ2-3; D possibly corresponds to TRBD2 (5 bases). Between the trimmed V and J ends, which lost 6 bases and 6 bases, there was a span of 13 bases. The CDR3 has 13 amino acids. CDR1 MRHNA and CDR2 SNTAGT come from the germline V gene. The CDR3 DNA reads as TGTGCCAGCAGCTCGGACCGAGGGGATACGCAGTATTTT. This translates into CASSSDRGDTQYF.

J is TRBJ2-7 and V is TRBV6-5; 9 bases line up with TRBD1. J lost 1 base, V lost 6 bases, and 7 bases had no gene match. This CDR3 spans 15 amino acids. Germline CDR1 reads MNHEY; CDR2 reads SVGAGI. The CDR3 DNA sequence: TGTGCCAGCAGAAAACAGGGGGCGCGGTCCTACGAGCAGTACTTC. This gives the protein CASRKQGARSYEQYF.

The chain carries TRBV2 and TRBJ1-4; D might be TRBD1 (6 bases). The CDR3 has 16 residues. V was shortened by 3 bases and J by 0 bases, with 11 bases between the two germline ends. Germline V gene lookup returns CDR1 SNHLY and CDR2 FYNNEI. CDR3 loop: CASSERTVATNEKLFF. The CDR3 nucleotides are TGTGCCAGCAGTGAGAGGACAGTCGCAACTAATGAAAAACTGTTTTTT.

The chain is built from TRBV5-1 and TRBJ2-5, with 10 bases identical to TRBD1. This CDR3 contains 15 residues. Germline CDR1 and CDR2: SGHRS and YFSETQ. Trimming at V came to 3 bases and at J to 1 base, leaving 3 bases not matched to a gene. In nucleotides, the CDR3 is TGCGCCAGCAGCTCGCGGACAGGGGGCCAAGAGACCCAGTACTTC. It codes for CASSSRTGGQETQYF.

This clone has a handful of counts. This chain joins TRBV6-6 and TRBJ1-5; 7 bases fit TRBD1. The CDR3 has 15 amino acids. V shed 5 bases, J shed 0 bases, and the junction held 4 bases outside the gene matches. Germline V gene data show CDR1 as MNHNY and CDR2 as SVGAGI (reference sequence). Here the CDR3 DNA reads TGTGCCAGCAGTAGGGGACAGTATAGCAATCAGCCCCAGCATTTT. This sequence encodes CASSRGQYSNQPQHF.

This rearrangement joins TRBV2 to TRBJ2-1; TRBD2 agrees at 7 bases. Germline assignment: CDR1 SNHLY and CDR2 FYNNEI. The CDR3 is 13 residues long. With V trimmed by 6 bases and J by 7 bases, 6 bases remained unmatched. CDR3 loop: CASRLLAQNEQFF. CDR3 in DNA: TGTGCCAGCAGGCTACTAGCGCAGAATGAGCAGTTCTTC.

The chain joins TRBV21-1 to TRBJ2-7; the table's TRBD1 call for D was not verified on the DNA. TRBV21-1 is an annotated pseudogene. CDR3 size: 19 residues. CDR3 sequence reads: CASSKKKGVPGQDSYEQYF. For the CDR3, the DNA is TGTGCCAGCAGCAAAAAAAAAGGAGTACCGGGACAGGATTCCTACGAGCAGTACTTC.

This chain joins TRBV30 and TRBJ1-1; 7 bases are shared with TRBD1. The J segment lost 3 bases and the V segment lost 4 bases, leaving 8 bases of the junction unmatched. The CDR3 length is 14 residues. Germline V CDR1 and CDR2: GTSNPN, SVGIG (reference sequence). The CDR3 sequence is CAWNSGQVYTEAFF. CDR3 DNA sequence: TGTGCCTGGAACTCCGGACAGGTGTACACTGAAGCTTTCTTT.

This sequence joins TRBV18 and TRBJ1-2, with TRBD1 identical over 7 bases. Trimming at V came to 3 bases and at J to 0 bases, leaving 4 bases not matched to a gene. This CDR3 has 15 residues. Germline CDR1 and CDR2: KGHSH and LQKENI. CDR3 coding DNA: TGTGCCAGCTCACCGAGGGACAGTCCTAACTATGGCTACACCTTC. Its translation is CASSPRDSPNYGYTF.

This clone showed up just once. The gene calls are TRBV6-5 and TRBJ2-5; TRBD2 aligns across 14 bases. The CDR3 extends over 15 amino acids. Germline assignment: CDR1 MNHEY and CDR2 SVGAGI. V was pared by 6 bases and J by 4 bases, with 4 bases of the junction left unmatched. The CDR3 region has the DNA TGTGCCAGCAGCCGCGGACTAGCGGGAGGAGAGACCCAGTACTTC. Translation: CASSRGLAGGETQYF.

The chain links TRBV4-3 to TRBJ2-1; 7 positions agree with TRBD1. Germline V lookup: CDR1 LGHNA, CDR2 YSLEER. The V segment lost 3 bases and the J segment 5 bases; nucleotides outside the gene matches: 7. CDR3 length: 15 amino acids. CDR3 loop: CASSHTYDRDNEQFF. CDR3 nucleotides: TGCGCCAGCAGCCATACCTACGACAGGGACAATGAGCAGTTCTTC.

The rearrangement links TRBV19 to TRBJ2-1, with 12 positions matching TRBD2. After removal of 7 bases from V and 7 bases from J, the junction contained 5 bases not matched to a gene. The CDR3 sequence is 14 residues long. Germline loops: CDR1 LNHDA, CDR2 SQIVND (reference sequence). CDR3 region: CASTLTSGSNEQFF. CDR3 DNA: TGTGCCAGTACGCTGACTAGCGGGAGTAATGAGCAGTTCTTC.

V and J are TRBV5-6 and TRBJ2-7, with D tentatively TRBD1 (5 bases). Germline-derived CDR1 and CDR2 are SGHDT and YYEEEE. V was clipped by 4 bases and J by 3 bases, with 8 bases between them. The CDR3 totals 12 residues. CDR3 protein: CASSQDNYEQYF. In DNA form, the CDR3 reads TGTGCCAGCAGCCAGGACAACTACGAGCAGTACTTC.

This chain joins TRBV5-6 and TRBJ1-5; D is unresolved. Germline V gene data show CDR1 as SGHDT and CDR2 as YYEEEE. CDR3 size: 15 residues. Trimming left V 0 bases short and J 3 bases short, with 10 bases between. Here the CDR3 reads CASSLASVLNQPQHF. The CDR3 coding sequence is TGTGCCAGCAGCTTGGCCAGTGTCCTCAATCAGCCCCAGCATTTT.

The chain employs TRBV5-1 and TRBJ2-3, with 14 bases fitting TRBD2. With V trimmed by 2 bases and J by 3 bases, 2 bases remained unmatched. Germline V gene data show CDR1 as SGHRS and CDR2 as YFSETQ. The CDR3 sequence is 16 residues long. This chain's CDR3 is CASSFGTSGGTDTQYF. CDR3 sequence (DNA): TGCGCCAGCAGCTTCGGGACTAGCGGGGGTACAGATACGCAGTATTTT.

The V gene is TRBV28, the J gene TRBJ1-4; possible D gene TRBD1, 5 bases. Per the germline V gene, CDR1 is MDHEN and CDR2 is SYDVKM. Trimming stripped 6 bases from V and 8 bases from J, with 16 bases between. CDR3 length: 14 residues. Written as DNA, the CDR3 is TGTGCCAGCAGAAGGCAGGGTGACTTGGAAAAACTGTTTTTT. Amino acid sequence: CASRRQGDLEKLFF.

V usage is TRBV7-2 and J usage is TRBJ2-6; tentative D call: TRBD2 (5 bases). Germline-derived CDR1 and CDR2 are SGHTA and FQGNSA. The V end lost 5 bases, the J end lost 0 bases, and 8 bases lay between the germline ends. CDR3 size: 15 residues. CDR3 in amino acids: CASSRGSSGANVLTF. DNA of the CDR3: TGTGCCAGCAGCCGTGGGAGCTCTGGGGCCAACGTCCTGACTTTC. The full variable domain, in which reference TRBV7-2 and TRBJ2-6 provide the parts outside the CDR3, is GAGVSQSPSNKVTEKGKDVELRCDPISGHTALYWYRQSLGQGLEFLIYFQGNSAPDKSGLPSDRFSAERTGGSVSTLTIQRTQQEDSAVYLCASSRGSSGANVLTFGAGSRLTVL.

The sample holds one count of this clone. The gene calls are TRBV29-1 and TRBJ2-1; 11 positions match TRBD2. CDR1 and CDR2 from the germline V gene are SQVTM and ANQGSEA. V lost 6 bases to trimming and J lost 9 bases; unmatched junction nucleotides: 16. This CDR3 comprises 16 residues. The CDR3 loop reads CSVEGIAGGKEGEQFF. The CDR3 DNA sequence: TGCAGCGTAGAGGGTATAGCGGGAGGGAAAGAGGGTGAGCAGTTCTTC.

CDR3 residues: CSVDRLTDYGYTF. The CDR3 DNA is TGCAGCGTTGATCGGTTGACAGACTATGGCTACACCTTC. The chain couples TRBV29-1 to TRBJ1-2; D may be TRBD1 (5 bases). This CDR3 has 13 residues. V was trimmed by 3 bases and J by 3 bases, leaving 11 bases between them. Per the germline V gene, CDR1 is SQVTM and CDR2 is ANQGSEA.

The CDR3 DNA reads as TGTGCCAGCAAAGGGACAGGGAGCTACGAGCAGTACTTC. It codes for CASKGTGSYEQYF. The J gene is TRBJ2-7, the V gene TRBV5-6; 9 nucleotides align to TRBD1. V shed 6 bases, J shed 3 bases, and the junction held 4 bases outside the gene matches. CDR1 SGHDT and CDR2 YYEEEE come from the germline V gene. The CDR3 is 13 residues long.

The chain combines TRBV4-3 with TRBJ2-2; TRBD1 might be the D (5 bases). V was clipped by 5 bases and J by 3 bases, with 13 bases between them. The CDR3 is made up of 15 amino acids. Looked up from germline, CDR1 is LGHNA and CDR2 is YSLEER. The CDR3 sequence: CASSSWAGHTGELFF. The CDR3 DNA is TGCGCCAGCAGCTCCTGGGCAGGGCACACCGGGGAGCTGTTTTTT.

The V and J genes are TRBV28 and TRBJ2-2; D gene uncertain. CDR1 and CDR2 from the germline V gene are MDHEN and SYDVKM. CDR3 length: 15 amino acids. Trimming removed 8 bases at V and 2 bases at J, with 15 bases between. CDR3 in DNA: TGTGCCAGCGATGCCATTGGCAGAAACACCGGGGAGCTGTTTTTT. Encoded protein: CASDAIGRNTGELFF.